These 6 T cell receptor beta chains were all obtained from the same sample, sequenced in a study of PD-L1 blockade in urothelial cancer. Stated time point: pretreatment peripheral blood. Sequencing was performed with immunoSEQ multiplex PCR; in TCRdb, only in-frame clones are kept and a portion is missing. The sample contains about 39,000 clones, roughly 92% of which appear only once. The sample was PBMCs, taken around atezolizumab (anti-PD-L1) treatment. These receptors all come from a woman aged 55 to 70 with urothelial cancer.

This chain links TRBV12-5 with TRBJ1-5; TRBD1 might be the D (5 bases). Germline CDR1 is LGHNT and CDR2 is FRNRAP. This CDR3 spans 13 amino acids. Trimming removed 6 bases from V and 0 bases from J, with 6 bases in between. In DNA form, the CDR3 reads TGTGCTAGTGGGGGGGGTAGCAATCAGCCCCAGCATTTT. Translated: CASGGGSNQPQHF.

The chain is built from TRBV7-3 and TRBJ2-5, with 10 bases lining up with TRBD2. Germline V gives CDR1 SGHTA, CDR2 FQGTGA. The CDR3 is 15 amino acids. Trimming at V came to 5 bases and at J to 5 bases, leaving 8 bases not matched to a gene. The CDR3 nucleotides read TGTGCCAGCAGCACTAGCGGGAATGGAGTTGAGACCCAGTACTTC. The encoded protein is CASSTSGNGVETQYF.

The chain links TRBV19 to TRBJ1-1; D is possibly TRBD1 (5 bases). Trimming cost V 3 bases and J 3 bases, with 17 bases left between them. The CDR3 spans 16 residues. CDR1 and CDR2 from the germline V gene are LNHDA and SQIVND (reference sequence). The CDR3, as DNA: TGTGCCAGTAGTATTTTAGGCCTCAGGGAGGACACTGAAGCTTTCTTT. Its protein product is CASSILGLREDTEAFF.

The V and J genes are TRBV27 and TRBJ2-7, with 14 bases matching TRBD2. This CDR3 spans 14 amino acids. Trimming cost V 6 bases and J 2 bases; bases outside gene matches: 0. The germline gives CDR1 MNHEY, CDR2 SMNVEV (reference sequence). CDR3 bases: TGTGCCAGCAGGGGACTAGCGGGAGCCTACGAGCAGTACTTC. This codes for CASRGLAGAYEQYF.

The chain joins TRBV11-2 to TRBJ2-7; 7 bases match TRBD1. Germline CDR1 and CDR2: SGHAT and FQNNGV. This CDR3 is built from 14 residues. After removal of 3 bases from V and 0 bases from J, the junction contained 2 bases not matched to a gene. CDR3 sequence: CASSLGQFSYEQYF. The CDR3 nucleotides read TGTGCCAGCAGCTTGGGACAGTTCTCCTACGAGCAGTACTTC.

V gene TRBV19 combines with J gene TRBJ2-1, with D possibly TRBD2 on 5 matching bases. The CDR3 contains 15 residues. Germline CDR1 LNHDA, CDR2 SQIVND (reference sequence). The V gene lost 3 bases and the J gene lost 0 bases, with 9 bases spanning the gap. The DNA of the CDR3 is TGTGCCAGTAGTATTGGACTTAACTCCTACAATGAGCAGTTCTTC. Translation gives CASSIGLNSYNEQFF.